Listed below are T cell receptor beta chains from one sample, sequenced in a study of T cell changes during pregnancy in multiple sclerosis. Generated by immunoSEQ multiplex PCR, the TCRdb table keeps only in-frame clones and is missing some. The table has about 34,000 clones, approximately 90% seen once. The material sequenced was CD8+ T cells from peripheral blood mononuclear cells, taken in the third trimester of pregnancy. The receptors come from a female donor with multiple sclerosis, enrolled in a pregnancy study. Both conserved end residues are part of each CDR3. Each record gives: clone size, J gene, V gene, CDR3 protein. Some rows mark clone size as missing; the rest say once, few, many or name a class of expanded clone.

-,TRBJ2-7,TRBV9,CASSARTGWSYEQYF
-,TRBJ2-7,TRBV27,CASSSGATGQGLSYEQYF
-,TRBJ2-7,TRBV6-1,CASSESLTGWTYEQYF
-,TRBJ2-3,TRBV12-5,CASGLVEGLVYTQYF
-,TRBJ1-1,TRBV5-4,CASRQTGGSTEAFF
-,TRBJ2-7,TRBV4-3,CASSQEHRGVEQYF
-,TRBJ2-3,TRBV7-3,CASSFGLADTDTQYF
-,TRBJ2-1,TRBV19,CASNEGASPGEQFF
-,TRBJ1-2,TRBV29-1,CSVEWADYGYTF
-,TRBJ2-7,TRBV27,CASSSDKISYEQYF
-,TRBJ1-5,TRBV7-2,CASTPGDGNQPQHF
-,TRBJ1-5,TRBV23-1,CASSHPIYSNQPQHF
-,TRBJ2-7,TRBV5-6,CASSSRTGGIYEQYF
once,TRBJ2-3,TRBV6-1,CASTLGATQYF
-,TRBJ2-5,TRBV9,CASSPGLGPQETQYF
-,TRBJ2-1,TRBV9,CASSVAESASGGLSLFF
once,TRBJ1-1,TRBV15,CATSRGRGGDTEAFF
-,TRBJ2-5,TRBV9,CASSSSGGASETQYF
-,TRBJ1-2,TRBV19,CASSYGQGVRGYTF
once,TRBJ2-7,TRBV4-3,CASSQETGAYEQYF
few,TRBJ2-3,TRBV2,CASSEARTFTDTQYF
few,TRBJ1-1,TRBV27,CASSLSGSVNTEAFF
-,TRBJ2-2,TRBV4-2,CASSQQQGETGELFF
-,TRBJ2-2,TRBV5-4,CASSFAGELFF
-,TRBJ1-2,TRBV11-2,CASSLEDRGSYGYTF
-,TRBJ2-3,TRBV4-1,CASGQGIPHGTDTQYF
once,TRBJ2-7,TRBV7-9,CASSPPSGGQSYEQYF
-,TRBJ1-4,TRBV11-2,CASSLAGGASNEKLFF
-,TRBJ2-5,TRBV28,CATGLGLAGAETQYF